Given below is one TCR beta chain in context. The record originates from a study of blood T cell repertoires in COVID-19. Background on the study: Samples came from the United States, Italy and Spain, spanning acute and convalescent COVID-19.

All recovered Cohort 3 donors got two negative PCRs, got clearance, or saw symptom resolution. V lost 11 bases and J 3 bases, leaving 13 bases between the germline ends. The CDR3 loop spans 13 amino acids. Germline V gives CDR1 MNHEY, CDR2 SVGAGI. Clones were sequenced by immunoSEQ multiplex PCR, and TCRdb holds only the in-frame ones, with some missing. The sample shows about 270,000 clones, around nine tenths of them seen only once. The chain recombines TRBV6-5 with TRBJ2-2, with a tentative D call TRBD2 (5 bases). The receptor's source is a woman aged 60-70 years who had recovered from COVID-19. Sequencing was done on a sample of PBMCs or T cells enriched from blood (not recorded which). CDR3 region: CALGRVYTGELFF. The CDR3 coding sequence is TGTGCCCTCGGGCGGGTGTACACCGGGGAGCTGTTTTTT.